The 2 T cell receptor beta chains in this list originate from one sample, sequenced in a study of blood T cell repertoires in COVID-19. TCRdb keeps only in-frame clones here, not all; method: immunoSEQ multiplex PCR. This table has about 330,000 clones, 80% to 90% appearing once. Specimen: peripheral blood. The origin of the receptors is a man between 18 and 35 years old who had recovered from COVID-19.

The V call is TRBV6-5, the J call TRBJ2-1, with 9 bases identical to TRBD2. The J segment lost 8 bases and the V segment lost 0 bases, leaving 5 bases of the junction unmatched. Germline-derived CDR1 and CDR2 are MNHEY and SVGAGI. This CDR3 contains 15 residues. CDR3 coding DNA: TGTGCCAGCAGTTACTCTAGCGGGAGTAGCGATGAGCAGTTCTTC. Translating gives CASSYSSGSSDEQFF.

V is TRBV4-1 and J is TRBJ2-3, with 7 positions matching TRBD2. V lost 1 base, J lost 3 bases, and 13 bases stayed unmatched. The CDR3 contains 18 residues. CDR1 and CDR2 (germline): MGHRA, YSYEKL. In nucleotides, the CDR3 is TGCGCCAGCAGCCAAGCCCCTCCCGTACCGGGAGGTACAGATACGCAGTATTTT. Its translation is CASSQAPPVPGGTDTQYF.